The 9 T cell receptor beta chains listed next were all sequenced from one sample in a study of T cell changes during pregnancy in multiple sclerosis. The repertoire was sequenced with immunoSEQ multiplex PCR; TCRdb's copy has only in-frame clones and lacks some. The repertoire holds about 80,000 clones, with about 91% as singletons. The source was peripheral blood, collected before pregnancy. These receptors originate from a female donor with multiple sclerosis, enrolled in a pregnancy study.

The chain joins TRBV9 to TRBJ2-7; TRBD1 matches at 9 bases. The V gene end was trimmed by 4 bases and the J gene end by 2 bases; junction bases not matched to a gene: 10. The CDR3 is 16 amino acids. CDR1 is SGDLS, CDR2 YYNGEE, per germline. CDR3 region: CASSPNPQGAPYEQYF. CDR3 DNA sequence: TGTGCCAGCAGCCCCAACCCACAGGGGGCTCCCTACGAGCAGTACTTC.

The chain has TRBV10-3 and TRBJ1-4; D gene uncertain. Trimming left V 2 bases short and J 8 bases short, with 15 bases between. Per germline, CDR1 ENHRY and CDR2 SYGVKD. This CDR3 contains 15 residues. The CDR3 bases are TGTGCCATCAGTGAGGTAAAAGGGAGTGGGGAAAAACTGTTTTTT. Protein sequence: CAISEVKGSGEKLFF.

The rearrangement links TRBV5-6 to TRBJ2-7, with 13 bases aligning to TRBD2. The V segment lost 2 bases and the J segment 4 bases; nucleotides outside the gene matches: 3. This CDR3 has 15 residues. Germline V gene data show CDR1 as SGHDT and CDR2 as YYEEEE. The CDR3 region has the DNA TGTGCCAGCAGCTTACTAGCGGGGGGGCAATACGAGCAGTACTTC. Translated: CASSLLAGGQYEQYF.

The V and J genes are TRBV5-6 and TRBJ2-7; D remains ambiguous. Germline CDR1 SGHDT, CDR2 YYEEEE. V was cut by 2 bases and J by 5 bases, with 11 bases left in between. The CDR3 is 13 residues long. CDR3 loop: CASSFQSVHEQYF. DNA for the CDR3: TGTGCCAGCAGCTTCCAGAGCGTCCACGAGCAGTACTTC.

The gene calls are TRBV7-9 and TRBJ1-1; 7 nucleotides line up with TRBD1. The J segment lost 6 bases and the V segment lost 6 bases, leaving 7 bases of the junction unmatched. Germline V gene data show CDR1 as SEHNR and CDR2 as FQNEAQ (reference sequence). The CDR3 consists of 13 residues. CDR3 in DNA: TGTGCCAGCAGGGGGGCAGGGGGAGCTGAAGCTTTCTTT. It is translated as CASRGAGGAEAFF.

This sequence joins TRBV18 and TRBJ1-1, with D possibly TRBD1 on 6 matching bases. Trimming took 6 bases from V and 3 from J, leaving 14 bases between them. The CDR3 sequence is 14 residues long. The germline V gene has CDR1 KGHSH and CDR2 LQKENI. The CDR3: CASSLTGLDTEAFF. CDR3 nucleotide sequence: TGTGCCAGCTCCCTGACAGGTCTTGACACTGAAGCTTTCTTT.

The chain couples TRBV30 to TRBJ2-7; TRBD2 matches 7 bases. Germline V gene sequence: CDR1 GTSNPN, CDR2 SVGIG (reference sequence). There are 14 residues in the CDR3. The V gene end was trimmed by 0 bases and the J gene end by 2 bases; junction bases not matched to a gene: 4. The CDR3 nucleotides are TGTGCCTGGAGTGTGGGGGGGATTACCTACGAGCAGTACTTC. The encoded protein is CAWSVGGITYEQYF.

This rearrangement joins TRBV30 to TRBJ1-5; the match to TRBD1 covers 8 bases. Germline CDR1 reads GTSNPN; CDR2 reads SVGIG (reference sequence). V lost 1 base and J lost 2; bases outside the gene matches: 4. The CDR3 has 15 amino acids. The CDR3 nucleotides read TGTGCCTGGAGTGGGGCAGGGGGCGGCAATCAGCCCCAGCATTTT. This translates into CAWSGAGGGNQPQHF.

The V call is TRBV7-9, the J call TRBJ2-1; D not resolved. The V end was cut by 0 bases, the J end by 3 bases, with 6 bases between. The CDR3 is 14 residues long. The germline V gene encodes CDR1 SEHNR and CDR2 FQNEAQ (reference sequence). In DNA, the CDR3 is TGTGCCAGCAGCTTAGCATCCTACTACAATGAGCAGTTCTTC. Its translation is CASSLASYYNEQFF.